The entry that follows covers one T cell receptor (beta chain) sequence. No antigen is known for it. Sequencing used immunoSEQ multiplex PCR; TCRdb keeps in-frame clones, though not all of them. The repertoire holds around 70,000 clones, with roughly 92% as singletons. This entry is derived from a study of Tregs in tolerant kidney transplant recipients. Study-level results: Findings come from small patient numbers and require larger validation.

CDR1 SNHLY and CDR2 FYNNEI come from the germline V gene. V lost 6 bases and J lost 0, with 11 bases in between. The CDR3 covers 14 residues. The receptor was isolated from a human donor who received a combined kidney and bone marrow transplant. V and J are TRBV2 and TRBJ1-1; tentatively, D is TRBD1 (5 bases). The material sequenced was CD8+ T cells from blood, taken before the transplant. CDR3 residues: CASREGLMNTEAFF. The CDR3 DNA follows: TGTGCCAGCAGGGAGGGACTGATGAACACTGAAGCTTTCTTT.